The rows below give T cell receptor beta chains drawn from one sample of a study of T cell responses to AZD1222 COVID-19 vaccine. The data were produced by immunoSEQ multiplex PCR, yet TCRdb's version contains in-frame clones alone and is incomplete. The sample carries 100,000 to 150,000 clones, roughly 91% recorded once. Specimen: peripheral blood, collected on day 0 of AZD1222 vaccination. These receptors all stem from an adult in good health. CDR3s include the opening cysteine and the closing phenylalanine or tryptophan. Each record gives: clone size, D gene, J gene, CDR3 length, V gene, CDR3 protein, CDR3 DNA. The D gene is left open where the match is weak. Clone size is given for some rows only: seen once, a few or many times, or a class if the clone is expanded.

clone_size: .
d_call: .
j_call: TRBJ2-1
cdr3_length: 15
v_call: TRBV27
cdr3_aa: CASSLRTTGYNEQFF
cdr3_nt: TGTGCCAGCAGTCTCCGCACAACAGGGTACAATGAGCAGTTCTTC

clone_size: once
d_call: .
j_call: TRBJ1-2
cdr3_length: 16
v_call: TRBV6-5
cdr3_aa: CASSYSVQASNYGYTF
cdr3_nt: TGTGCCAGCAGTTACTCGGTCCAGGCTTCTAACTATGGCTACACCTTC

clone_size: .
d_call: .
j_call: TRBJ2-4
cdr3_length: 13
v_call: TRBV30
cdr3_aa: CAWSWGGKNIQYF
cdr3_nt: TGTGCCTGGAGTTGGGGAGGCAAAAACATTCAGTACTTC

clone_size: .
d_call: TRBD2
j_call: TRBJ2-1
cdr3_length: 16
v_call: TRBV3-1/TRBV3-2
cdr3_aa: CASSSGTSGRKNEQFF
cdr3_nt: TGTGCCAGCAGCTCCGGGACTAGCGGGAGGAAGAATGAGCAGTTCTTC

clone_size: .
d_call: .
j_call: TRBJ2-6
cdr3_length: 17
v_call: TRBV5-6
cdr3_aa: CASSPLIAGAGANVLTF
cdr3_nt: TGTGCCAGCAGCCCTCTGATCGCTGGGGCCGGGGCCAACGTCCTGACTTTC

clone_size: .
d_call: .
j_call: TRBJ2-2
cdr3_length: 16
v_call: TRBV12-5
cdr3_aa: CASGVVLGANTGELFF
cdr3_nt: TGTGCTAGTGGTGTCGTCCTGGGGGCGAACACCGGGGAGCTGTTTTTT

clone_size: .
d_call: .
j_call: TRBJ1-3
cdr3_length: 15
v_call: TRBV6-5
cdr3_aa: CASRGWTTSGNTIYF
cdr3_nt: TGTGCCAGCAGGGGTTGGACAACCTCTGGAAACACCATATATTTT

clone_size: .
d_call: .
j_call: TRBJ1-3
cdr3_length: 14
v_call: TRBV5-1
cdr3_aa: CASSLEDSGNTIYF
cdr3_nt: TGCGCCAGCAGCTTGGAAGACTCTGGAAACACCATATATTTT

clone_size: .
d_call: .
j_call: TRBJ1-1
cdr3_length: 13
v_call: TRBV7-2
cdr3_aa: CASSFIQGFEAFF
cdr3_nt: TGTGCCAGCAGCTTCATACAGGGCTTTGAAGCTTTCTTT

clone_size: .
d_call: TRBD2
j_call: TRBJ2-1
cdr3_length: 15
v_call: TRBV13
cdr3_aa: CASSFPGGIYNEQFF
cdr3_nt: TGTGCCAGCAGCTTCCCCGGGGGGATTTACAATGAGCAGTTCTTC

clone_size: .
d_call: .
j_call: TRBJ2-2
cdr3_length: 14
v_call: TRBV7-3
cdr3_aa: CASSPRAGSGELFF
cdr3_nt: TGTGCCAGCAGCCCTAGGGCAGGTAGCGGGGAGCTGTTTTTT

clone_size: .
d_call: TRBD1
j_call: TRBJ1-2
cdr3_length: 15
v_call: TRBV5-1
cdr3_aa: CASSFGTGGLNGYTF
cdr3_nt: TGCGCCAGCAGCTTCGGGACAGGGGGCTTGAATGGCTACACCTTC

clone_size: .
d_call: .
j_call: TRBJ2-2
cdr3_length: 14
v_call: TRBV6-5
cdr3_aa: CASRGDMNTGELFF
cdr3_nt: TGTGCCAGCAGGGGGGACATGAACACCGGGGAGCTGTTTTTT

clone_size: .
d_call: .
j_call: TRBJ1-1
cdr3_length: 15
v_call: TRBV9
cdr3_aa: CASSAAKGGNTEAFF
cdr3_nt: TGTGCCAGCAGCGCCGCGAAGGGTGGGAACACTGAAGCTTTCTTT

clone_size: .
d_call: .
j_call: TRBJ1-1
cdr3_length: 13
v_call: TRBV18
cdr3_aa: CASSPNRQTEAFF
cdr3_nt: TGTGCCAGCTCGCCGAACCGACAGACTGAAGCTTTCTTT

clone_size: .
d_call: .
j_call: TRBJ2-2
cdr3_length: 15
v_call: TRBV6-5
cdr3_aa: CASKGGGASTGELFF
cdr3_nt: TGTGCCAGCAAAGGCGGCGGGGCGAGCACCGGGGAGCTGTTTTTT

clone_size: .
d_call: .
j_call: TRBJ1-4
cdr3_length: 15
v_call: TRBV6-5
cdr3_aa: CASSPRGRGNEKLFF
cdr3_nt: TGTGCCAGCAGCCCCCGAGGGCGGGGTAATGAAAAACTGTTTTTT

clone_size: .
d_call: .
j_call: TRBJ2-2
cdr3_length: 14
v_call: TRBV2
cdr3_aa: CASNRGLNTGELFF
cdr3_nt: TGTGCCAGTAACCGGGGGTTGAACACCGGGGAGCTGTTTTTT

clone_size: .
d_call: .
j_call: TRBJ2-5
cdr3_length: 14
v_call: TRBV9
cdr3_aa: CASSPRQGRETQYF
cdr3_nt: TGTGCCAGCAGCCCCAGGCAGGGCCGGGAGACCCAGTACTTC

clone_size: .
d_call: .
j_call: TRBJ2-2
cdr3_length: 14
v_call: TRBV18
cdr3_aa: CASSPDSNTGELFF
cdr3_nt: TGTGCCAGCTCACCGGACAGTAACACCGGGGAGCTGTTTTTT

clone_size: .
d_call: .
j_call: TRBJ1-3
cdr3_length: 11
v_call: TRBV25-1
cdr3_aa: CASSEGNTIYF
cdr3_nt: TGTGCCAGCAGTGAGGGAAACACCATATATTTT

clone_size: .
d_call: .
j_call: TRBJ2-3
cdr3_length: 15
v_call: TRBV5-1
cdr3_aa: CASSSGGSTTDTQYF
cdr3_nt: TGCGCCAGCAGCTCCGGGGGCAGCACCACAGATACGCAGTATTTT

clone_size: .
d_call: .
j_call: TRBJ1-1
cdr3_length: 14
v_call: TRBV9
cdr3_aa: CASSVGRPNTEAFF
cdr3_nt: TGTGCCAGCAGCGTAGGACGGCCGAACACTGAAGCTTTCTTT

clone_size: few
d_call: TRBD1
j_call: TRBJ1-1
cdr3_length: 13
v_call: TRBV7-8
cdr3_aa: CASRLQPTGGDFF
cdr3_nt: TGTGCCAGCCGGTTACAGCCCACAGGGGGGGATTTCTTT

clone_size: .
d_call: TRBD2
j_call: TRBJ2-7
cdr3_length: 15
v_call: TRBV3-1/TRBV3-2
cdr3_aa: CASSQDLGLADEQYF
cdr3_nt: TGTGCCAGCAGCCAAGATCTGGGACTAGCCGACGAGCAGTACTTC

clone_size: .
d_call: .
j_call: TRBJ2-3
cdr3_length: 15
v_call: TRBV7-9
cdr3_aa: CASSTSALSTDTQYF
cdr3_nt: TGTGCCAGCAGCACTTCTGCCCTAAGCACAGATACGCAGTATTTT

clone_size: once
d_call: .
j_call: TRBJ2-3
cdr3_length: 18
v_call: TRBV25-1
cdr3_aa: CASSTSPYSGFSTDTQYF
cdr3_nt: TGTGCCAGCAGTACCTCACCCTATAGCGGATTTAGCACAGATACGCAGTATTTT